The next 8 T cell receptor beta chains were all read from a single sample in a study of OX40 agonist ivuxolimab in advanced cancers. The method was immunoSEQ multiplex PCR; TCRdb's version includes in-frame clones alone and lacks a portion of them. The data show tens of thousands of clones, approximately 91% seen once. The sequences come from CD4+ or CD8+ T cells sorted from blood, collected in a trial of the OX40 agonist ivuxolimab. These receptors were collected from an adult with an advanced solid tumor such as melanoma, head and neck, liver or kidney cancer.

V is TRBV27 and J is TRBJ2-3; 7 bases agree with TRBD2. V was clipped by 5 bases and J by 0 bases; unmatched bases: 5. The germline CDR1 and CDR2 sequences are MNHEY and SMNVEV (reference sequence). The CDR3 is made up of 15 amino acids. CDR3 protein: CASSRASGSTDTQYF. CDR3 bases: TGTGCCAGCAGTCGGGCTAGCGGAAGCACAGATACGCAGTATTTT.

This clone was observed once. The chain is built from TRBV7-8 and TRBJ2-1; D is unclear. The CDR3 is 18 amino acids. From germline, CDR1 is SGHVS and CDR2 FQNEAQ. V lost 1 base and J lost 0, with 16 bases in between. CDR3 region: CASSLGSGGFSSYNEQFF. The CDR3 DNA reads as TGTGCCAGCAGCTTAGGTTCTGGCGGATTCTCCTCCTACAATGAGCAGTTCTTC.

This sequence joins TRBV19 and TRBJ2-1; 8 nucleotides align to TRBD2. V lost 7 bases to trimming and J lost 6 bases; unmatched junction nucleotides: 11. Germline V lookup: CDR1 LNHDA, CDR2 SQIVND (reference sequence). The CDR3 has 15 residues. The CDR3 sequence is CASKYGLAGFNEQFF. As DNA, the CDR3 is TGTGCCAGTAAATACGGATTAGCGGGATTCAATGAGCAGTTCTTC. Full variable domain (remainder filled in from reference TRBV19 and TRBJ2-1): DGGITQSPKYLFRKEGQNVTLSCEQNLNHDAMYWYRQDPGQGLRLIYYSQIVNDFQKGDIAEGYSVSREKKESFPLTVTSAQKNPTAFYLCASKYGLAGFNEQFFGPGTRLTVL.

Turning to this clone: The germline gene is not matched at one end of the junction; a read error may be the cause. This chain connects TRBV28 to TRBJ2-7; weak D call: TRBD1 (6 bases). Per the germline V gene, CDR1 is MDHEN and CDR2 is SYDVKM. This CDR3 is 12 amino acids long. The CDR3 region has the DNA TGTGCCAGCACGTCGACAGGCCGAAAATCAAACTTC. This encodes CASTSTGRKSNF.

This chain joins TRBV6-4 and TRBJ2-7; the D is unclear. Trimming stripped 3 bases from V and 3 bases from J, with 18 bases between. This CDR3 contains 16 residues. The germline CDR1 and CDR2 sequences are MRHNA and SNTAGT. The CDR3 sequence: CASSEGQVLPNYEQYF. The DNA of the CDR3 is TGTGCCAGCAGTGAAGGGCAGGTCCTTCCCAACTACGAGCAGTACTTC.

This sequence joins TRBV30 and TRBJ1-5, with 10 positions matching TRBD1. Trimming cost V 3 bases and J 0 bases; bases outside gene matches: 5. The length of the CDR3 is 16 residues. From germline, CDR1 is GTSNPN and CDR2 SVGIG (reference sequence). The CDR3 loop reads CAWRGQGIVSNQPQHF. The CDR3 nucleotides read TGTGCCTGGAGGGGACAGGGGATAGTTAGCAATCAGCCCCAGCATTTT. Based on the CDR3 plus reference TRBV30 and TRBJ1-5, the full variable domain is SQTIHQWPATLVQPVGSPLSLECTVEGTSNPNLYWYRQAAGRGLQLLFYSVGIGQISSEVPQNLSASRPQDRQFILSSKKLLLSDSGFYLCAWRGQGIVSNQPQHFGDGTRLSIL.

The CDR3 reads CASSIVKGVTNEKLFF. CDR3 DNA: TGTGCCAGTAGTATCGTAAAAGGGGTCACTAATGAAAAACTGTTTTTT. This chain joins TRBV19 and TRBJ1-4, with D possibly TRBD1 on 5 matching bases. V lost 3 bases and J 2 bases, leaving 13 bases between the germline ends. Germline assignment: CDR1 LNHDA and CDR2 SQIVND (reference sequence). The CDR3 has 16 amino acids.

The chain has TRBV15 and TRBJ2-2; no clear D. Trimming took off 7 bases at V and 3 bases at J, with 12 bases between the two ends. This CDR3 spans 14 amino acids. CDR1 is LNHNV, CDR2 YYDKDF, per germline (reference sequence). The CDR3 region is CATKPGMDTGELFF. DNA of the CDR3: TGTGCCACCAAACCTGGTATGGACACCGGGGAGCTGTTTTTT.